The rows below give T cell receptor beta chains drawn from one sample of a study of blood T cell repertoires in COVID-19. Measured with immunoSEQ multiplex PCR; TCRdb has only the in-frame clones, and not every one. The sample carries fewer than 250,000 clones, 80% to 85% recorded once. Sequenced sample: PBMCs or T cells enriched from blood (not recorded which). Every receptor here comes from a woman aged 40-49 years who had recovered from COVID-19. Each CDR3 is given with its conserved first and last residue. The D gene is left open where the match is weak. Part of the rows lack a size; the others show once, few, many or a class for expanded clones.

V gene	clone size	D gene	J gene	CDR3 DNA	CDR3 protein
TRBV28	.	.	TRBJ1-4	TGTGCCAGCAGTTTTCAGCCCAGGGAAAAACTGTTTTTT	CASSFQPREKLFF
TRBV19	.	TRBD2	TRBJ2-1	TGTGCCAGTAGTAGGGGACTAGCGGGTCAAACGGTGGGGCAGTTCTTC	CASSRGLAGQTVGQFF
TRBV10-1	.	.	TRBJ2-1	TGCGCCAGCAGTGAGGATAGCAAGGTCTACAATGAGCAGTTCTTC	CASSEDSKVYNEQFF
TRBV6-2/TRBV6-3	.	.	TRBJ2-7	TGTGCCAGCAGTTACTTGCCGGGCTATGCGGGTGGGCCTTCCTACGAGCAGTACTTC	CASSYLPGYAGGPSYEQYF
TRBV3-1/TRBV3-2	.	.	TRBJ2-4	TGTGCCAGCAGTCCAGACTCGGGTGGCCGCGGCCTTCAGTACTTC	CASSPDSGGRGLQYF
TRBV6-5	.	.	TRBJ2-5	TGTGCCAGCAGTCGGTTCCTCCAAGAGACCCAGTACTTC	CASSRFLQETQYF
TRBV28	.	TRBD1	TRBJ2-2	TGTGCCAGCAGTGTGCACAGGGGCGCCGGGGAGCTGTTTTTT	CASSVHRGAGELFF
TRBV15	.	TRBD1	TRBJ2-6	TGTGCCACCAGCAGGGGGACAGGTTTCTCTGGGGCCAACGTCCTGACTTTC	CATSRGTGFSGANVLTF
TRBV2	.	TRBD1	TRBJ1-3	TGTGCCAGCAGTGTCGCAGGGGGAGGTGGAAACACCATATATTTT	CASSVAGGGGNTIYF
TRBV19	.	TRBD1	TRBJ1-3	TGTGCCAGTAGTGTCGGACAGGCAGTCTCTGGAAACACCATATATTTT	CASSVGQAVSGNTIYF
TRBV5-1	.	.	TRBJ1-2	TGCGCCAGCAGCCTGGGTGTACAGGCTGATGGCTACACCTTC	CASSLGVQADGYTF
TRBV29-1	.	TRBD1	TRBJ1-2	TGCAGCGTCGGACAGGGGGCAGACTATGGCTACACCTTC	CSVGQGADYGYTF
TRBV28	.	TRBD1	TRBJ1-3	TGTGCCAGCAGTTTGGCAGGGGGCGGAAACACCATATATTTT	CASSLAGGGNTIYF
TRBV19	.	.	TRBJ2-2	TGTGCCAGTAGTATAGTTCCTAGCGCGGGCACCGGGGAGCTGTTTTTT	CASSIVPSAGTGELFF
TRBV5-4	.	.	TRBJ2-2	TGTGCCAGCAGCTCGTCTAGCTGGAACACCGGGGAGCTGTTTTTT	CASSSSSWNTGELFF
TRBV24-1	many	TRBD1	TRBJ2-5	TGTGCCACCAGTCAGACGCGGGACAGGGAACTCCAAGAGACCCAGTACTTC	CATSQTRDRELQETQYF
TRBV6-5	once	TRBD1	TRBJ2-2	TGTGCCAGCAGCCGGACAGGGTCCGGGGAGCTGTTTTTT	CASSRTGSGELFF
TRBV11-3	few	.	TRBJ2-1	TGTGCCAGCAGCCCCGCGGGACGGGTTTACAATGAGCAGTTCTTC	CASSPAGRVYNEQFF
TRBV9	.	TRBD2	TRBJ2-4	TGTGCCAGCAGCGCTAGCGGGAGGGGAGACATTCAGTACTTC	CASSASGRGDIQYF
TRBV7-9	.	.	TRBJ2-5	TGTGCCAGCAGCTTAGCGGGAGGTGGGGAGACCCAGTACTTC	CASSLAGGGETQYF
TRBV28	.	TRBD1	TRBJ1-5	TGTGCCAGCAGTTTGACAGGGGGCACGAATCAGCCCCAGCATTTT	CASSLTGGTNQPQHF